A selection of T cell receptor beta chains follows, all from one sample in a study of T cell changes during pregnancy in multiple sclerosis. Here immunoSEQ multiplex PCR was the method, and the copy in TCRdb shows in-frame clones only, minus some. The sample comprises approximately 39,000 clones, approximately 92% of which are singletons, and 1.2% rests with the top ten. Sequencing was done on a sample of PBMCs (not recorded whether the cells were cultured). These receptors all stem from a female donor with multiple sclerosis, enrolled in a pregnancy study. Both conserved end residues are part of each CDR3. D genes are given only for firm matches. For some rows the clone size is stated as once, few or many, or as a class when expanded; others skip it.

d_call: TRBD2; j_call: TRBJ2-5; v_call: TRBV10-2; clone_size: once; cdr3_aa: CASRKGGLAGLQETQYF; cdr3_nt: TGCGCCAGCAGGAAGGGGGGCCTAGCGGGACTCCAAGAGACCCAGTACTTC
d_call: -; j_call: TRBJ2-1; v_call: TRBV27; clone_size: -; cdr3_aa: CATYDSNEQFF; cdr3_nt: TGTGCCACCTACGACTCCAATGAGCAGTTCTTC
d_call: -; j_call: TRBJ2-1; v_call: TRBV2; clone_size: -; cdr3_aa: CASRRAPGSEQFF; cdr3_nt: TGTGCCAGCAGGCGGGCCCCAGGGAGTGAGCAGTTCTTC
d_call: -; j_call: TRBJ1-5; v_call: TRBV5-4; clone_size: -; cdr3_aa: CASSSAGEDQPQHF; cdr3_nt: TGTGCCAGCAGCTCGGCAGGAGAGGATCAGCCCCAGCATTTT
d_call: -; j_call: TRBJ1-2; v_call: TRBV28; clone_size: -; cdr3_aa: CASSLGRKPNYGYTF; cdr3_nt: TGTGCCAGCAGTTTAGGACGGAAGCCTAACTATGGCTACACCTTC
d_call: -; j_call: TRBJ2-7; v_call: TRBV11-2; clone_size: -; cdr3_aa: CASRFLTGQNEQYF; cdr3_nt: TGTGCCAGCAGGTTCCTAACTGGACAAAACGAGCAGTACTTC
d_call: TRBD2; j_call: TRBJ2-1; v_call: TRBV4-1; clone_size: -; cdr3_aa: CASSRSTSGILYNEQFF; cdr3_nt: TGCGCCAGCAGCCGATCTACTAGCGGGATCCTCTACAATGAGCAGTTCTTC
d_call: -; j_call: TRBJ1-5; v_call: TRBV28; clone_size: -; cdr3_aa: CASSRALGDQPQHF; cdr3_nt: TGTGCCAGCAGTCGGGCCCTAGGGGATCAGCCCCAGCATTTT
d_call: -; j_call: TRBJ1-5; v_call: TRBV27; clone_size: once; cdr3_aa: CASSLRSGRFDSNQPQHF; cdr3_nt: TGTGCCAGCAGTTTGCGCAGCGGCCGTTTCGATAGCAATCAGCCCCAGCATTTT
d_call: -; j_call: TRBJ1-2; v_call: TRBV5-6; clone_size: -; cdr3_aa: CASSSGTLNYGYTF; cdr3_nt: TGTGCCAGCAGCTCCGGGACACTTAACTATGGCTACACCTTC
d_call: TRBD1; j_call: TRBJ1-2; v_call: TRBV28; clone_size: -; cdr3_aa: CASSVTGGNYGYTF; cdr3_nt: TGTGCCAGCAGTGTTACAGGGGGCAACTATGGCTACACCTTC
d_call: TRBD2; j_call: TRBJ2-1; v_call: TRBV4-1; clone_size: -; cdr3_aa: CASSLRTSGDSSYNEQFF; cdr3_nt: TGCGCCAGCAGCCTTAGGACTAGCGGGGACAGCTCCTACAATGAGCAGTTCTTC
d_call: TRBD1; j_call: TRBJ1-1; v_call: TRBV6-6; clone_size: -; cdr3_aa: CASSYGGQGGQEAFF; cdr3_nt: TGTGCCAGCAGTTACGGGGGACAGGGGGGTCAGGAAGCTTTCTTT
d_call: -; j_call: TRBJ1-1; v_call: TRBV7-9; clone_size: -; cdr3_aa: CASSFRQDRGDTEAFF; cdr3_nt: TGTGCCAGCAGCTTTCGACAGGATCGTGGGGACACTGAAGCTTTCTTT
d_call: TRBD1; j_call: TRBJ2-1; v_call: TRBV5-1; clone_size: -; cdr3_aa: CASSPGTGKRNEQFF; cdr3_nt: TGCGCCAGCAGCCCCGGGACAGGGAAAAGGAATGAGCAGTTCTTC
d_call: -; j_call: TRBJ2-1; v_call: TRBV9; clone_size: -; cdr3_aa: CASSVTGGYSNEQFF; cdr3_nt: TGTGCCAGCAGCGTAACAGGTGGATATAGCAATGAGCAGTTCTTC
d_call: TRBD1; j_call: TRBJ1-2; v_call: TRBV7-3; clone_size: -; cdr3_aa: CASSFGTGVDYGYTF; cdr3_nt: TGTGCCAGCAGCTTTGGGACAGGGGTGGACTATGGCTACACCTTC
d_call: -; j_call: TRBJ1-1; v_call: TRBV5-1; clone_size: few; cdr3_aa: CASSPGGTEAFF; cdr3_nt: TGCGCCAGCAGCCCTGGGGGCACTGAAGCTTTCTTT
d_call: -; j_call: TRBJ1-1; v_call: TRBV18; clone_size: -; cdr3_aa: CASSKVREVAFF; cdr3_nt: TGTGCCAGCTCAAAGGTGCGGGAAGTAGCTTTCTTT
d_call: -; j_call: TRBJ1-1; v_call: TRBV19; clone_size: -; cdr3_aa: CASWVGIGDTEAFF; cdr3_nt: TGTGCCAGTTGGGTGGGTATAGGGGACACTGAAGCTTTCTTT
d_call: -; j_call: TRBJ2-1; v_call: TRBV11-2; clone_size: few; cdr3_aa: CASSLGSRGSALDEQFF; cdr3_nt: TGTGCCAGCAGCCTGGGCTCGAGAGGTTCCGCCCTGGATGAGCAGTTCTTC
d_call: -; j_call: TRBJ1-1; v_call: TRBV5-1; clone_size: -; cdr3_aa: CASSSGGGMNTEAFF; cdr3_nt: TGCGCCAGCAGCTCAGGAGGGGGAATGAACACTGAAGCTTTCTTT
d_call: TRBD2; j_call: TRBJ2-1; v_call: TRBV6-4; clone_size: -; cdr3_aa: CASSDSAGAYNEQFF; cdr3_nt: TGTGCCAGCAGTGACTCGGCGGGAGCGTACAATGAGCAGTTCTTC